This TCR beta chain was recovered during a study of cytomegalovirus exposure and HLA in healthy donors. PCR amplification relied on 60 Vbeta primers (plus 13 Jbeta primers). This table comes from immunoSEQ multiplex PCR, and its TCRdb copy is limited to in-frame clones, with some not included. The table for this sample gives 56,000 or so clones. As to this clone: Antigen unknown.

This CDR3 has 15 residues. Looked up from germline, CDR1 is SGHRS and CDR2 is YFSETQ. The V gene end was trimmed by 3 bases and the J gene end by 2 bases; junction bases not matched to a gene: 3. General observations from the study: What a later analysis reportedly showed was that an Asian-associated ancestry cluster had fewer N-insertions than the 666-donor mean. An analysis that was carried out later associated 15,000 to 20,000 TCR beta sequences with HLA alleles at 0.05 false discovery rate. In most subjects, TCR beta sequences reportedly gave accurate predictions of HLA-A and HLA-B alleles.

The sequence came from a man aged 40-55 years in good health and CMV-seropositive. The chain joins TRBV5-1 to TRBJ2-3; 10 positions match TRBD2. The sample was PBMCs. The CDR3, as DNA: TGCGCCAGCAGCTCCGGGACTAGCGACACAGATACGCAGTATTTT. It yields the protein CASSSGTSDTDTQYF.